Shown below are 16 T cell receptor beta chains from a single sample sequenced in a study of Ad26.COV2.S vaccination and SARS-CoV-2 variants. This sample's treatment: roughly 19 received Ad26.COV2.S at low or high dose, single or two shots; roughly five received placebo; per-sample allocation not given. The investigators took samples on day 63 after the first vaccine or placebo injection. The method was immunoSEQ multiplex PCR; TCRdb's version includes in-frame clones alone and lacks a portion of them. The data show 290,000 or so clones, roughly 86% seen once. The starting material was peripheral blood, obtained in a trial of Ad26.COV2.S vaccine versus placebo. The source is a person between 18 and 65 years old who received the Ad26.COV2.S COVID-19 vaccine or a placebo.

The chain has TRBV27 and TRBJ1-6, with a tentative D call TRBD1 (5 bases). The germline V and J ends were trimmed by 3 bases and 6 bases, with 9 bases remaining between them. This CDR3 spans 14 amino acids. Germline V gene data show CDR1 as MNHEY and CDR2 as SMNVEV (reference sequence). In DNA, the CDR3 is TGTGCCAGCAGTTTCCTGACAGTTAATTCACCCCTCCACTTT. This translates into CASSFLTVNSPLHF.

The chain employs TRBV2 and TRBJ1-1, with 7 bases matching TRBD1. In germline, CDR1 is SNHLY, CDR2 FYNNEI. V lost 7 bases and J lost 2; bases outside the gene matches: 4. This CDR3 has 13 amino acids. CDR3 residues: CASNRDRNTEAFF. CDR3 bases: TGTGCCAGCAATCGGGACAGAAACACTGAAGCTTTCTTT.

V and J are TRBV2 and TRBJ2-7, with 12 nucleotides matching TRBD1. The germline V gene encodes CDR1 SNHLY and CDR2 FYNNEI. The CDR3 runs to 16 residues. The junction had 7 bases not matched to a gene; V was cut back by 4 bases and J by 3 bases. In nucleotides, the CDR3 is TGTGCCAGCAGTGGAGGGACAGGGGGCACCCTCTACGAGCAGTACTTC. This sequence encodes CASSGGTGGTLYEQYF. Full variable domain (remainder filled in from reference TRBV2 and TRBJ2-7): EPEVTQTPSHQVTQMGQEVILRCVPISNHLYFYWYRQILGQKVEFLVSFYNNEISEKSEIFDDQFSVERPDGSNFTLKIRSTKLEDSAMYFCASSGGTGGTLYEQYFGPGTRLTVT.

V usage is TRBV6-5 and J usage is TRBJ2-5; a weak D match, TRBD2 (5 bases). This CDR3 has 15 amino acids. Germline CDR1 and CDR2: MNHEY and SVGAGI. V was shortened by 5 bases and J by 2 bases, with 15 bases between the two germline ends. The CDR3 protein is CASSRLTGKQETQYF. The DNA of the CDR3 is TGTGCCAGCAGTCGCCTAACCGGGAAGCAAGAGACCCAGTACTTC.

The rearrangement joins TRBV25-1 to TRBJ1-5; weak D call: TRBD1 (6 bases). Germline CDR1 is MGHDK and CDR2 is SYGVNS. V was pared by 2 bases and J by 1 base, with 9 bases between. The CDR3 is 15 amino acids. CDR3 amino acids: CASSEGGASNQPQHF. CDR3 sequence (DNA): TGTGCCAGCAGTGAAGGGGGCGCGAGCAATCAGCCCCAGCATTTT.

This chain joins TRBV9 and TRBJ2-3; D is uncertain. With 7 bases removed from V and 4 bases from J, the gap between germline ends came to 16 bases. Germline-derived CDR1 and CDR2 are SGDLS and YYNGEE. The CDR3 is 14 residues long. The CDR3 region has the DNA TGTGCCAGCGCTGCGTCAAATACGGCAGATACGCAGTATTTT. Residues: CASAASNTADTQYF.

V usage is TRBV6-6 and J usage is TRBJ2-2, with unresolved D. The CDR3 consists of 18 residues. The ends were cut back, 5 bases at V and 0 bases at J, with 19 bases in the middle. The V gene's germline CDR1 is MNHNY and CDR2 SVGAGI (reference sequence). The CDR3 sequence is CASSPFWAGGTNTGELFF. DNA of the CDR3: TGTGCCAGCAGTCCGTTCTGGGCCGGTGGTACGAACACCGGGGAGCTGTTTTTT.

The rearrangement joins TRBV5-6 to TRBJ2-1, with a tentative D call TRBD2 (7 bases). The germline V and J ends were trimmed by 5 bases and 4 bases, with 22 bases remaining between them. Germline V lookup: CDR1 SGHDT, CDR2 YYEEEE. CDR3 size: 17 residues. The DNA for the CDR3 is TGTGCCAGCAGTCCAGTGGGAGGGGGAAGCGGATACAATGAGCAGTTCTTC. Its protein product is CASSPVGGGSGYNEQFF.

The sample holds one count of this clone. The V and J genes are TRBV5-5 and TRBJ1-6, with 9 bases that match TRBD1. CDR1 is SGHKS and CDR2 is YYEKEE in the germline V gene (reference sequence). Trimming at V came to 5 bases and at J to 5 bases, leaving 2 bases not matched to a gene. There are 14 residues in the CDR3. The CDR3 loop reads CASRGTGNNSPLHF. CDR3 nucleotide sequence: TGTGCCAGCAGGGGGACAGGGAATAATTCACCCCTCCACTTT.

This clone has just a few counts. The chain uses TRBV6-1 and TRBJ2-1, with 7 bases fitting TRBD1. The CDR3 runs to 15 residues. After removal of 2 bases from V and 7 bases from J, the junction contained 8 bases not matched to a gene. Looked up from germline, CDR1 is MNHNS and CDR2 is SASEGT. The CDR3 coding sequence is TGTGCCAGCAGTGAACGTCCCAGGGGGTGGAATGAGCAGTTCTTC. This gives the protein CASSERPRGWNEQFF.

In DNA form, the CDR3 reads TGTGCCAGTAGTATCCAAGGGGGCGGAGGCTACACCTTC. This codes for CASSIQGGGGYTF. The chain joins TRBV19 to TRBJ1-2; 7 bases agree with TRBD1. The CDR3 is 13 residues long. V was clipped by 3 bases and J by 8 bases; unmatched bases: 6. CDR1 is LNHDA and CDR2 is SQIVND in the germline V gene (reference sequence). Using reference TRBV19 and TRBJ1-2 for the parts outside the CDR3, the full variable domain is DGGITQSPKYLFRKEGQNVTLSCEQNLNHDAMYWYRQDPGQGLRLIYYSQIVNDFQKGDIAEGYSVSREKKESFPLTVTSAQKNPTAFYLCASSIQGGGGYTFGSGTRLTVV.

This chain joins TRBV2 and TRBJ1-4; no firm D call. The CDR3 is 12 amino acids. Germline V lookup: CDR1 SNHLY, CDR2 FYNNEI. V was trimmed by 5 bases and J by 8 bases, leaving 9 bases between them. CDR3 protein: CASSYGREKLFF. CDR3 nucleotide sequence: TGTGCCAGCAGTTACGGAAGAGAAAAACTGTTTTTT.

V gene TRBV6-6 combines with J gene TRBJ1-5; D gene uncertain. Trimming took 5 bases from V and 5 from J, leaving 19 bases between them. The CDR3 is 16 amino acids. Germline V gene sequence: CDR1 MNHNY, CDR2 SVGAGI (reference sequence). The CDR3 DNA reads TGTGCCAGCAGTCCCCGAGCCCCCAGGACCGATCAGCCCCAGCATTTT. It encodes CASSPRAPRTDQPQHF.

The J gene is TRBJ2-5, the V gene TRBV2; D may correspond to TRBD1 or TRBD2 (5 bases each). V was cut by 6 bases and J by 2 bases, with 22 bases left in between. The germline gives CDR1 SNHLY, CDR2 FYNNEI. The CDR3 runs 17 residues. The CDR3 DNA follows: TGTGCCAGCAGGAAATTTTTAGCGCTGGGGGAACAAGAGACCCAGTACTTC. It codes for CASRKFLALGEQETQYF.

The V call is TRBV7-7, the J call TRBJ2-3; the match to TRBD1 covers 8 bases. CDR3 length equals 15 residues. The germline V gene encodes CDR1 SSHAT and CDR2 FNYEAQ (reference sequence). V shed 6 bases and J 0 bases; nucleotides not matched to a gene: 5. CDR3 sequence (DNA): TGTGCCAGCAGTCCGGGACAGGCGAGCACAGATACGCAGTATTTT. Translating gives CASSPGQASTDTQYF.

The chain recombines TRBV2 with TRBJ2-3; TRBD1 is a possible D gene (6 bases). Trimming stripped 6 bases from V and 0 bases from J, with 13 bases between. The length of the CDR3 is 15 residues. Germline V gene data show CDR1 as SNHLY and CDR2 as FYNNEI. CDR3 residues: CASSTGTSSTDTQYF. For the CDR3, the DNA is TGTGCCAGCAGCACCGGGACATCTAGCACAGATACGCAGTATTTT.